This T cell receptor (beta chain) was observed in a study of PD-1 blockade in classical Hodgkin lymphoma. Study-level results: Baseline TCR diversity was reportedly lower in newly diagnosed patients than in healthy donors. It was reported as lower still in relapsed/refractory patients. Lower baseline TCR diversity marked trial partial responders and progressors.

For this clone: The antigen is unknown.

The method was immunoSEQ multiplex PCR; TCRdb's version includes in-frame clones alone and lacks a portion of them. This table has more than 20,000 clones, about 86% appearing once. Time point reported: cycle 4 day 1 (C4D1), after more than 5 weeks of nivolumab. Each patient experienced a relapse that followed autologous stem cell transplantation, and brentuximab vedotin exposure varied. The ends lost 3 bases at V and 6 bases at J; junction bases unmatched: 6. Per the germline V gene, CDR1 is MDHEN and CDR2 is SYDVKM. The CDR3 has 15 residues. The receptor comes from a human donor with classical Hodgkin lymphoma. The sample in question was peripheral blood mononuclear cells (PBMCs), obtained before the fourth cycle of nivolumab. The chain combines TRBV28 with TRBJ1-4; 8 positions agree with TRBD1. The CDR3 nucleotides are TGTGCCAGCAGTTTCGCGGACAGGGATTATGAAAAACTGTTTTTT. As protein: CASSFADRDYEKLFF.